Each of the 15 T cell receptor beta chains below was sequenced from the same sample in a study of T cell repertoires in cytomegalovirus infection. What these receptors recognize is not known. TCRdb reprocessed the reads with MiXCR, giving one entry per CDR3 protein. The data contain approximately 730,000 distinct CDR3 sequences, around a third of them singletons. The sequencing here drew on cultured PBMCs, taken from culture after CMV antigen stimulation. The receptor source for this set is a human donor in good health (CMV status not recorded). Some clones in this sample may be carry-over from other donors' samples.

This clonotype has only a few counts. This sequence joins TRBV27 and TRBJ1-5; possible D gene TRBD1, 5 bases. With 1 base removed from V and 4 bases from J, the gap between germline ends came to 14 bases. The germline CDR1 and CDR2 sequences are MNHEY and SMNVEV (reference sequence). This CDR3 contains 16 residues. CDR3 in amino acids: CASSLLGGVGNQPQHF. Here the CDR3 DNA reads TGTGCCAGCAGTTTATTGGGGGGAGTGGGGAATCAGCCCCAGCATTTT.

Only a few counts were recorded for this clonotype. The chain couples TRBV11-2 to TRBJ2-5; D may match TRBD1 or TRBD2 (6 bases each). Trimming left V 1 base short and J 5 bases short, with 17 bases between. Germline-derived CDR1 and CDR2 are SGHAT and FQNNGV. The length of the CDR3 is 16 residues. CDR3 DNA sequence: TGTGCCAGCAGCTTAGGGGGGGCAGGGAGGTCGGAGACCCAGTACTTC. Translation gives CASSLGGAGRSETQYF.

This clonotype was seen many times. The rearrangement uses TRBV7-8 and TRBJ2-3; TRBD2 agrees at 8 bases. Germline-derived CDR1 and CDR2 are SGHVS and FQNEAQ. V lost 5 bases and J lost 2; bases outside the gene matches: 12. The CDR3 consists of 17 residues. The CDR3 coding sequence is TGTGCCAGCAGCCCCAGGGCTGGGACTAGGATCACAGATACGCAGTATTTT. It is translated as CASSPRAGTRITDTQYF.

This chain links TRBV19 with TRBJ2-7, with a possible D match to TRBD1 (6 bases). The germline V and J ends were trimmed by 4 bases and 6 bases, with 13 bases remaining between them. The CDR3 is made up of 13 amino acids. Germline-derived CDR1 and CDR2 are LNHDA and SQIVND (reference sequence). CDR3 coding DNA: TGTGCCAGTAGTACCATACAGGGATTCGAGCAGTACTTC. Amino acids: CASSTIQGFEQYF.

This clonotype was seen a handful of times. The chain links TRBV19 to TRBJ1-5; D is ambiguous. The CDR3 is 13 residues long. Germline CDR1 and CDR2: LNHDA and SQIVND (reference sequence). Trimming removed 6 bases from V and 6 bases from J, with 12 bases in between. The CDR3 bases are TGTGCCAGTAGCATATCGTACCTTCAGCCCCAGCATTTT. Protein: CASSISYLQPQHF.

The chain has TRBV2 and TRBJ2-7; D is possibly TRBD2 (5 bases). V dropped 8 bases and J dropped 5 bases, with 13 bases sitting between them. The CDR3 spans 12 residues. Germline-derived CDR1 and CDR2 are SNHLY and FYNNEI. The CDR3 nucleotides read TGTGCCAGCCTCCGCTCGGGGAACGAGCAGTACTTC. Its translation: CASLRSGNEQYF.

CDR3 region: CASSWTGSEPQHF. CDR3 coding DNA: TGTGCCAGCAGCTGGACAGGGAGCGAACCCCAGCATTTT. The chain has TRBV7-4 and TRBJ1-5; 8 positions agree with TRBD1. CDR1 is SGHVT and CDR2 is SQSDAQ in the germline V gene. The V segment lost 4 bases and the J segment 10 bases; nucleotides outside the gene matches: 6. The CDR3 is made up of 13 amino acids.

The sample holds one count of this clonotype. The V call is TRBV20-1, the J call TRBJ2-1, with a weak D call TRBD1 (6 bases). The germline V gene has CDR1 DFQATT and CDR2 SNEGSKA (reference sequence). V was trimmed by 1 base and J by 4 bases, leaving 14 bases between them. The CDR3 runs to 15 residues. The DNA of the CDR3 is TGCAGTGCTAGAGCCCTAGGGGGAGTATACAATGAGCAGTTCTTC. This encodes CSARALGGVYNEQFF.

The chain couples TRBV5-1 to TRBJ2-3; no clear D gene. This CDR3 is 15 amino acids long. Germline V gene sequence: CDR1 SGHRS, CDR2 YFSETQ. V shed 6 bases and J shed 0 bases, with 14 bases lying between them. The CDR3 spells CASKLRTSSTDTQYF. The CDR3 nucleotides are TGCGCCAGCAAGCTGCGGACCTCTAGCACAGATACGCAGTATTTT.

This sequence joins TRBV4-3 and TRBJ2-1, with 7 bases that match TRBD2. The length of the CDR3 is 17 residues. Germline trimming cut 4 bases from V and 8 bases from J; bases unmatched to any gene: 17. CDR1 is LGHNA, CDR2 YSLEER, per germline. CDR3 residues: CASSLPRLGLVWYEQFF. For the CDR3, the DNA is TGCGCCAGCAGCCTACCACGTCTCGGACTAGTCTGGTATGAGCAGTTCTTC.

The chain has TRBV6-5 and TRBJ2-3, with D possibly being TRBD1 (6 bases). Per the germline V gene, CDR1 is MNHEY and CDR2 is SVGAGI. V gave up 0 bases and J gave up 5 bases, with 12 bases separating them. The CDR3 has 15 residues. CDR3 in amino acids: CASSYSTQGRDTQYF. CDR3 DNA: TGTGCCAGCAGTTACTCGACACAGGGAAGAGATACGCAGTATTTT.

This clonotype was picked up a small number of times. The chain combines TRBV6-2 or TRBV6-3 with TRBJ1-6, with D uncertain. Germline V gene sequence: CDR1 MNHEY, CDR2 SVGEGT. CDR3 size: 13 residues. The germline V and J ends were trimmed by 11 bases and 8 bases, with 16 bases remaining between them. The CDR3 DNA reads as TGTGCCGGCAAACGGGTCAAGGATTCACCCCTCCACTTT. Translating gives CAGKRVKDSPLHF.

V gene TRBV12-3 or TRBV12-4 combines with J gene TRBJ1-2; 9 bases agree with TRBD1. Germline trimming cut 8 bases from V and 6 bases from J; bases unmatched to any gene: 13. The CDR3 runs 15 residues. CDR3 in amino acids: CASVYHRGRLDGYTF. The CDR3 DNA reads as TGTGCCAGCGTTTACCACAGGGGGCGGTTGGATGGCTACACCTTC.

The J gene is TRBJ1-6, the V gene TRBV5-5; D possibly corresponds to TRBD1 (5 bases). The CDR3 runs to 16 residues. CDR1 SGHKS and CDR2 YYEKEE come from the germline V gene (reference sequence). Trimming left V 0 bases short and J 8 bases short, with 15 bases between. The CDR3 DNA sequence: TGTGCCAGCAGCTTGGGACCTCTTTGGGGGGATTCACCCCTCCACTTT. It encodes CASSLGPLWGDSPLHF.

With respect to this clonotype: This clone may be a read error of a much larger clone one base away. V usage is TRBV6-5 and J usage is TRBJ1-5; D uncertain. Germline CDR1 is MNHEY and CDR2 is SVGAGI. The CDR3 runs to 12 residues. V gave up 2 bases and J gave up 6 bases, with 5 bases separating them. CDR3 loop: CASSYPGQPQHF. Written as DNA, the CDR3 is TGTGCCAGCAGTTACCCTGGTCAGCCCCAGCATTTT.